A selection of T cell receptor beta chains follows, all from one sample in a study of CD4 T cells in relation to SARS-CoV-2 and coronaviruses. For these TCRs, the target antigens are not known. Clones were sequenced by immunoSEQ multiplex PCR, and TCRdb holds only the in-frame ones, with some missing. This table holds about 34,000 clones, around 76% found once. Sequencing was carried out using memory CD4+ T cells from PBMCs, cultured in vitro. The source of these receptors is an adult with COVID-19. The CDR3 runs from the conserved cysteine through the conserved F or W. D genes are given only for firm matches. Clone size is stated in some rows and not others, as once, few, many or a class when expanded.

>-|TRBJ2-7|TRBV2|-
CASSGPLPPGNEQYF
TGTGCCAGCAGTGGACCACTGCCACCCGGGAACGAGCAGTACTTC
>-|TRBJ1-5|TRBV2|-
CASRIDTRSPQHF
TGTGCCAGCAGGATCGACACCCGATCGCCCCAGCATTTT
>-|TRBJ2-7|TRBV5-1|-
CASSRNRQGAGYEQYF
TGCGCCAGCAGCCGAAACAGACAGGGAGCGGGGTACGAGCAGTACTTC
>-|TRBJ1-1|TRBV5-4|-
CASSLVTVNTEAFF
TGTGCCAGCAGCTTGGTGACAGTGAACACTGAAGCTTTCTTT
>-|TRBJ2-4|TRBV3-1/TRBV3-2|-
CASSQGGVKNIQYF
TGTGCCAGCAGCCAAGGGGGTGTCAAAAACATTCAGTACTTC
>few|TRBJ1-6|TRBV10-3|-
CAIQEGRINSPLHF
TGTGCCATCCAAGAAGGACGGATTAATTCACCCCTCCACTTT
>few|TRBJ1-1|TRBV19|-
CASTPASTASNTEAFF
TGTGCCAGTACCCCCGCCTCGACAGCATCGAACACTGAAGCTTTCTTT
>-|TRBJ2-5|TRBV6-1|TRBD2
CASSESASGSQTQYF
TGTGCCAGCAGTGAAAGTGCTAGCGGGAGCCAGACCCAGTACTTC
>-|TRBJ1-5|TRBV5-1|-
CASSADGQPNQPQHF
TGCGCCAGCAGCGCTGACGGACAGCCTAATCAGCCCCAGCATTTT
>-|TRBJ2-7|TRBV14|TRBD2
CASSQTGAGGGRFIYEQYF
TGTGCCAGCAGCCAAACAGGCGCCGGCGGCGGGAGGTTTATTTACGAGCAGTACTTC
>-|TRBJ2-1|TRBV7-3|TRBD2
CASSPGLSTYNEQFF
TGTGCCAGCAGTCCGGGACTATCGACCTACAATGAGCAGTTCTTC
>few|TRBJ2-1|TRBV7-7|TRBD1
CASSLTQGALNEQFF
TGTGCCAGCAGCCTAACACAGGGGGCGTTGAATGAGCAGTTCTTC
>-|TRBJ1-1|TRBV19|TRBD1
CASSIDGTVEAFF
TGTGCCAGTAGTATAGATGGGACAGTTGAAGCTTTCTTT
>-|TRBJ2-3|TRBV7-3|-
CASSLSSLLPDTQYF
TGTGCCAGCAGCTTATCTTCCCTTCTCCCTGATACGCAGTATTTT
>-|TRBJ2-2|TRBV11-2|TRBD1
CASSRDRYTGELFF
TGTGCCAGTTCCCGGGACAGGTACACCGGGGAGCTGTTTTTT
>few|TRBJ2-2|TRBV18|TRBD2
CASSGLAGGPNTGELFF
TGTGCCAGCTCCGGACTAGCGGGAGGGCCGAACACCGGGGAGCTGTTTTTT
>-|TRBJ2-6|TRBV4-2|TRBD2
CASSQRKSSAGGMKSGANVLTF
TGTGCCAGCAGCCAACGGAAATCTAGCGCGGGAGGTATGAAGTCTGGGGCCAACGTCCTGACTTTC
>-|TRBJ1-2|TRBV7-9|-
CASSPGTDYGYTF
TGTGCCAGCAGCCCCGGGACGGATTATGGCTACACCTTC
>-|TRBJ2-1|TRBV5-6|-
CASSLGTSNEQFF
TGTGCCAGCAGCTTGGGGACAAGCAATGAGCAGTTCTTC
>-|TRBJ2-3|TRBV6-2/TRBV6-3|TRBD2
CASSRSSGRAIDTQYF
TGTGCCAGCAGCAGATCTAGCGGGAGGGCCATAGATACGCAGTATTTT
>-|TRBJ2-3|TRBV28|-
CASLSNLDTQYF
TGTGCCAGCCTTTCTAATTTGGATACGCAGTATTTT
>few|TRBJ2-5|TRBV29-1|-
CSVEGQGPETQYF
TGCAGCGTTGAAGGGCAGGGGCCAGAGACCCAGTACTTC
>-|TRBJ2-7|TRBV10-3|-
CAISVSAGSYEQYF
TGTGCCATCAGTGTGTCCGCGGGGTCCTACGAGCAGTACTTC
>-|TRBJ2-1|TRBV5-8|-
CASSFQELEPQFF
TGTGCCAGCAGCTTCCAAGAACTAGAGCCGCAGTTCTTC
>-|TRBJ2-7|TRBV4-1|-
CASSQDNIYEQYF
TGCGCCAGCAGCCAAGATAATATCTACGAGCAGTACTTC
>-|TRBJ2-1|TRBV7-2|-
CASSLVRRLRNSYNEQFF
TGTGCCAGCAGCTTAGTTCGCAGGCTGCGAAACTCCTACAATGAGCAGTTCTTC
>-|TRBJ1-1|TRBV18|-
CASSPGRGTEAFF
TGTGCCAGCTCCCCCGGGCGCGGCACTGAAGCTTTCTTT
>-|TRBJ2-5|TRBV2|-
CASSELGQETQYF
TGTGCCAGCAGTGAACTCGGCCAAGAGACCCAGTACTTC